This T cell receptor (beta chain) stems from a study of identical twins. Study-level results: Abundant beta clonotypes from cord blood bore fewer insertions; memory repertoires lacked this pattern. Without tracking the same donors, conclusions rested on cross-sectional statistical analysis.

This clonotype was seen many times. Antigen unknown. Germline V CDR1 and CDR2: LGHNA, YSLEER. This CDR3 is built from 16 residues. J was trimmed by 0 bases and V by 3 bases; bases with no gene match: 5. A universal primer binding site was introduced by template switching. The final cDNA contained unique molecular identifiers. TCRdb ran MiXCR on the 5' RACE reads and lists one entry per CDR3 protein. Of 690,000 or so distinct CDR3 sequences detected, 8.6% appear once; the ten largest clones hold roughly 0.9%. These data were likewise used in another study, on yellow fever vaccine responses in identical twins. As that report states: In identical twins, vaccine T cell responses appeared partly shared and partly individual.

The chain uses TRBV4-3 and TRBJ2-3; 8 nucleotides align to TRBD2. The TCR was taken from a woman between 18 and 29 years old in good health. The sequenced sample was PBMCs. The DNA for the CDR3 is TGCGCCAGCAGCCACCTACTAGCGGCTAGCACAGATACGCAGTATTTT. It is translated as CASSHLLAASTDTQYF.